This T cell receptor (beta chain) was recorded in a study of T cells in Graves' hyperthyroidism and ophthalmopathy. Study-wide points: Prediction of ophthalmopathy progression came a median roughly 6.6 months pre-onset.

This clonotype was found many times. The antigen remains unidentified. Newly diagnosed hyperthyroidism, duration under 2 months, in patients aged 18 to 65. Uncontrolled infection, other autoimmune disease, pregnancy or lactation excluded patients. Diagnoses were made from clinical symptoms, serum measures (thyroxine and TRAb), thyroid ultrasound and orbital computed tomography. The CDR3 totals 15 residues. Germline assignment: CDR1 LGHDT and CDR2 YNNKEL (reference sequence). Deletions cut 0 bases from V and 4 bases from J, with 11 bases between. Template material for amplifying TCR beta CDR3 regions consisted of RNA transcripts. Initially, a first-round RT-PCR of the TCR CDR3 employed the HTBI primer set. TCRdb re-called the multiplex PCR reads with MiXCR, one entry per CDR3 protein. The sample holds hundreds of thousands of distinct CDR3 sequences, around 13% seen once.

Sequencing was done on a sample of blood. The chain combines TRBV3-1 with TRBJ2-3; no reliable D call. This TCR came from a woman aged 18-30 years with Graves' hyperthyroidism. The CDR3 DNA is TGTGCCAGCAGCCAAGAAGGGTTTTTCTCAGATACGCAGTATTTT. Encoded protein: CASSQEGFFSDTQYF.